This TCR beta chain derives from a study of T cells after yellow fever vaccination. Study-wide results and limits: Highly abundant clonotypes carried over from the bulk population could end up in FACS-sorted repertoires as contaminants.

5'RACE template switching produced TCR cDNA carrying a universal primer site and UMIs. TCRdb fed the 5' RACE reads into MiXCR, producing one record per CDR3 protein. The top ten hold around 3.1% of the sample, which has nearly 300,000 distinct CDR3 sequences, 8.7% seen once. Germline-derived CDR1 and CDR2 are SEHNR and FQNEAQ (reference sequence). Trimming removed 6 bases from V and 9 bases from J, with 15 bases in between. This CDR3 region has 12 residues. The sample holds a few counts of this clonotype. Its matching antigen is unknown. The clonotype originates from a man aged 18 to 30 who received the YFV17D yellow fever vaccine. The input for sequencing was CD4+ T cells sorted from PBMCs, taken 5 days after the yellow fever booster vaccination. The chain uses TRBV7-9 and TRBJ2-7; D unresolved. CDR3 bases: TGTGCCAGCAGTCCCTTAGAGTCGAGGCAGTACTTC. Its translation: CASSPLESRQYF.